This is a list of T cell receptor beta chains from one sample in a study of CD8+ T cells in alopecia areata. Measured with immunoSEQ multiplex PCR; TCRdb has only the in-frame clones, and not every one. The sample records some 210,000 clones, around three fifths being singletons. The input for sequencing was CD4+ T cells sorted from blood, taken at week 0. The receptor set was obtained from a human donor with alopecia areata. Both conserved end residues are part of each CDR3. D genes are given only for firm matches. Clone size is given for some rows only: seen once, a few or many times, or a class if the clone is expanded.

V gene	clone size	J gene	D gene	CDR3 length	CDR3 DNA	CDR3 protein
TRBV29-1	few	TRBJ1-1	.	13	TGCAGCGTTGAAGATACCGGGACATTTGAAGCTTTCTTT	CSVEDTGTFEAFF
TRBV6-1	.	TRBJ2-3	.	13	TGTGCCAGCAGTGACCCCGGCACAGATACGCAGTATTTT	CASSDPGTDTQYF
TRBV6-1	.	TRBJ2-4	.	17	TGTGCCAGCAGTGAATCTAGGAGCGCACTAGCCAAAAACATTCAGTACTTC	CASSESRSALAKNIQYF
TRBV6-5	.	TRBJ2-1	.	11	TGTGCCAGCGGGAACTCCCATGAGCAGTTCTTC	CASGNSHEQFF
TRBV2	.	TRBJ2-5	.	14	TGTGCCAGCACCTCAATCGGGGGAGCCGAGACCCAGTACTTC	CASTSIGGAETQYF
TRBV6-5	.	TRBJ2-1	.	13	TGTGCCAGCAGTTCGGGACCACACCATGAGCAGTTCTTC	CASSSGPHHEQFF
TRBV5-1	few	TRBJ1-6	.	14	TGCGCCAGCAGCCCGGGAGGCCGAGGCTCACCCCTCCACTTT	CASSPGGRGSPLHF
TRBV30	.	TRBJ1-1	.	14	TGTGCCTGGAGTGTAGGGGGGCCGAATCAGAAAGCTTTCTTT	CAWSVGGPNQKAFF
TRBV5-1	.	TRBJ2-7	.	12	TGCGCCAGCAGCCCCCCAGCCTACGAGCAGTACTTC	CASSPPAYEQYF
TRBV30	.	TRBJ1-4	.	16	TGTGCCTGGAGCGTATCAACAGGGACAACTAATGAAAAACTGTTTTTT	CAWSVSTGTTNEKLFF
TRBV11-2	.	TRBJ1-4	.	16	TGTGCCAGCAGCTTAGCGACAGGATTAACTAATGAAAAACTGTTTTTT	CASSLATGLTNEKLFF
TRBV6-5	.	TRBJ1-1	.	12	TGTGCCAGCTTTATGATTTACACTGAAGCTTTCTTT	CASFMIYTEAFF
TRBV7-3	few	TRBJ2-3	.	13	TGTGCCAGCAGCTTAACGACAACGGATACGCAGTATTTT	CASSLTTTDTQYF
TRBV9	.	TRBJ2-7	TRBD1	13	TGTGCCAGCAGCCCAACAGGGGTTCAGGAGCAGTACTTC	CASSPTGVQEQYF
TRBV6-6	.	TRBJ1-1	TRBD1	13	TGTGCCAGCACCAGGGGGGGGAACACTGAAGCTTTCTTT	CASTRGGNTEAFF
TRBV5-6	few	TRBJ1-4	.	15	TGTGCCAGCAGCTTGAGGACGTGGATCAATGAAAAACTGTTTTTT	CASSLRTWINEKLFF
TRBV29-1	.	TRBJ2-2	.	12	TGCAGCGTTGGAAACGTCGCCGGGGAGCTGTTTTTT	CSVGNVAGELFF
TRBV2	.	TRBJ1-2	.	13	TGTGCCAGCAGTGTTCTCCTGACCTATGGCTACACCTTC	CASSVLLTYGYTF
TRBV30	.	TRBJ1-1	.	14	TGTGCCTGGAGTCCTCCCAGGGTGAACACTGAAGCTTTCTTT	CAWSPPRVNTEAFF
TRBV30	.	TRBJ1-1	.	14	TGTGCCTGGAGTTTGAAACGGCAGAACACTGAAGCTTTCTTT	CAWSLKRQNTEAFF
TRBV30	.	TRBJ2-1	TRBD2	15	TGTGCCTGGAGTGCCGGGACTAGCGGGTACAATGAGCAGTTCTTC	CAWSAGTSGYNEQFF
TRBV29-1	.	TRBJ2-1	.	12	TGCAGCGTTGATTTTGCAGGGGATGAGCAGTTCTTC	CSVDFAGDEQFF
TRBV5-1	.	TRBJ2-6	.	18	TGCGCCAGCAGCGTAGGCCTGGTTGGGAGCTCTGGGGCCAACGTCCTGACTTTC	CASSVGLVGSSGANVLTF
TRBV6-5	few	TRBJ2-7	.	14	TGTGCCAGCAGTTACTCTCCGGGTTCCTACGAGCAGTACTTC	CASSYSPGSYEQYF
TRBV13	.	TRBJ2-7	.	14	TGTGCCAGCAGCAACTCTCAGGGGATTAACGAGCAGTACTTC	CASSNSQGINEQYF
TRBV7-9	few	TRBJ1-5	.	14	TGTGCCAGCAGCTTTTTAACGGACAATCAGCCCCAGCATTTT	CASSFLTDNQPQHF
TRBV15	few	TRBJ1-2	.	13	TGTGCCACCAGCAGAGATACCAACTATGGCTACACCTTC	CATSRDTNYGYTF
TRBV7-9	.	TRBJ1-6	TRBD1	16	TGTGCCAGCAGCCTGGGACAGGGCCTCTATAATTCACCCCTCCACTTT	CASSLGQGLYNSPLHF
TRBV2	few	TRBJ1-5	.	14	TGTGCCAGCGGGAGGTCCCAAGGGGATCAGCCCCAGCATTTT	CASGRSQGDQPQHF
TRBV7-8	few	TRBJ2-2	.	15	TGTGCCAGCAGCTTATTCAGGGTCGGCACCGGGGAGCTGTTTTTT	CASSLFRVGTGELFF
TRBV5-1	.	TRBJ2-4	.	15	TGCGCCAGCAGCGACAATAGGGGAGGCAAAAACATTCAGTACTTC	CASSDNRGGKNIQYF
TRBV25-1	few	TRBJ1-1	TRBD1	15	TGTGCCAGCAGGGACAGGGGGAGTTTCCGGACTGAAGCTTTCTTT	CASRDRGSFRTEAFF
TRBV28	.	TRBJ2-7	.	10	TGTGCCAGCAGGCGGGACACCAACTACTTC	CASRRDTNYF
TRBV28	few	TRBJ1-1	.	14	TGTGCCACCCGCCCGACACAGGGGAACACTGAAGCTTTCTTT	CATRPTQGNTEAFF
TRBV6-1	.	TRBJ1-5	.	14	TGTGCCAGCAGTGAACAATGGGTCAATCAGCCCCAGCATTTT	CASSEQWVNQPQHF
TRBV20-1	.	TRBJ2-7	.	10	TGCAGTGCGGGATCATGGGAGCAGTACTTC	CSAGSWEQYF
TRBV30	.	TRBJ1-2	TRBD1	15	TGTGCCTGGAGTGCAACAGGGGATAGGTTCTATGGCTACACCTTC	CAWSATGDRFYGYTF
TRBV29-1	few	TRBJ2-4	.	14	TGCAGCGTTGAAGACGGGCGGGGAGTAAACATTCAGTACTTC	CSVEDGRGVNIQYF
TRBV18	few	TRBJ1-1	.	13	TGTGCCAGCTCACCGGGGGAGAACACTGAAGCTTTCTTT	CASSPGENTEAFF
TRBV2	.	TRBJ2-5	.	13	TGTGCCAGCAAGGCAGGCCCCCAAGAGACCCAGTACTTC	CASKAGPQETQYF
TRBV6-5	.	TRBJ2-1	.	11	TGTGCCAGCAGTCACGGGAGTGTGCAGTTCTTC	CASSHGSVQFF
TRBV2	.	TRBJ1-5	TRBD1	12	TGTGCCATCAGACAGGGGGCACAGCCCCAGCATTTT	CAIRQGAQPQHF
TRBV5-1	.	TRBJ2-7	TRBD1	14	TGCGCCAGCAACGCAGGAACAGGGGGTAACGAGCAGTACTTC	CASNAGTGGNEQYF
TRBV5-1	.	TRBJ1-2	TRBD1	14	TGCGCCAGCAGCGGGACAGGGGACAACTATGGCTACACCTTC	CASSGTGDNYGYTF
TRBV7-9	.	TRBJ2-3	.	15	TGTGCCAGCAGCCTCAGGTCCCTTGGCACAGATACGCAGTATTTT	CASSLRSLGTDTQYF
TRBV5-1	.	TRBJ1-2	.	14	TGCGCCAGCAGCATAAGGACTGGACATTCGGGCTACACCTTC	CASSIRTGHSGYTF
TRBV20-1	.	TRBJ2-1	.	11	TGCAGTGCTAGATCTAACAATGAGCAGTTCTTC	CSARSNNEQFF
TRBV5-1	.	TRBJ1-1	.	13	TGCGCCAGCAGCTTGGGTTGGAACACTGAAGCTTTCTTT	CASSLGWNTEAFF
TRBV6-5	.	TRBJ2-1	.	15	TGTGCCAGCAGTTTACTAGCATCAGCCTACAATGAGCAGTTCTTC	CASSLLASAYNEQFF
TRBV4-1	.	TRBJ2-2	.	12	TGCGCCAGCAGCCATTACTCCGGGGAGCTGTTTTTT	CASSHYSGELFF
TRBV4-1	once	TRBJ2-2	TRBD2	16	TGCGCCAGCAGCCAAGATCCCGCGGGGGGAACCGGGGAGCTGTTTTTT	CASSQDPAGGTGELFF
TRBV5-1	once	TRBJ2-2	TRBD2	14	TGCGCCAGCGCCCAGGAGACTAGCGGGAATCAGCTGTTTTTT	CASAQETSGNQLFF
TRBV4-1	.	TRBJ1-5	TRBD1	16	TGCGCCAGCAGCCAAGTACAGGGGGAGAGGGGTCAGCCCCAGCATTTT	CASSQVQGERGQPQHF
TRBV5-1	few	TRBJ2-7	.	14	TGCGCCACTCCCGCCGGGTCTCACTCCTACGAGCAGTACTTC	CATPAGSHSYEQYF
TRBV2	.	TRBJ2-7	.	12	TGTGCCAGCAGTGTGACTTACTACGAGCAGTACTTC	CASSVTYYEQYF